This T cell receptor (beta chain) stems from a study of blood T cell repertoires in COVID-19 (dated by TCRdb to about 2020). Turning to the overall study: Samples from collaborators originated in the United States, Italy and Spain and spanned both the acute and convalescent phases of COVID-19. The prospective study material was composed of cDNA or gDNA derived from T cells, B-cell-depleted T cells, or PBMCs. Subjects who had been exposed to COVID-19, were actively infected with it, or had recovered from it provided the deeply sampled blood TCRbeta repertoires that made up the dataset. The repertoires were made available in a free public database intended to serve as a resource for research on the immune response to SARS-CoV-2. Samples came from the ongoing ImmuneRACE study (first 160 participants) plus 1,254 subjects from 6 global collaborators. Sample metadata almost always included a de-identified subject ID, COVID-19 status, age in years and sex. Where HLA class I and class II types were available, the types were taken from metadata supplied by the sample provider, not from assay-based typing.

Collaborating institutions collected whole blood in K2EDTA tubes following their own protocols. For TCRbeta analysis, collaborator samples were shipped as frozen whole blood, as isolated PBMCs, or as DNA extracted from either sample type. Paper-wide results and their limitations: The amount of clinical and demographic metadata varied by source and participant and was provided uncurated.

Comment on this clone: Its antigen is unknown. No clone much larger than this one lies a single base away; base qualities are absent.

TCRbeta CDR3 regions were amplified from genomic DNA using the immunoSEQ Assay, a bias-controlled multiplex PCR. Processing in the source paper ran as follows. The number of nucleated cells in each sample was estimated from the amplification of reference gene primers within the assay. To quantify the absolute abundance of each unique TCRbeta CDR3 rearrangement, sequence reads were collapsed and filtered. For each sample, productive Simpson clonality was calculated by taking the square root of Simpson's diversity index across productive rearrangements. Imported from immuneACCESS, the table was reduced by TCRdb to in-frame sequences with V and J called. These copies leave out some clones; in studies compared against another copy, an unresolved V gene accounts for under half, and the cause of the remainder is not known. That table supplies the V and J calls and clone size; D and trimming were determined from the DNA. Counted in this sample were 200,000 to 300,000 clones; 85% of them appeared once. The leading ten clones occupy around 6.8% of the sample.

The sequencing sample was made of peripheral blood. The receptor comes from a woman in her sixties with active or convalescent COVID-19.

The sequenced DNA is TGTGCCAGCAGCCACTGGACAGATAAAAACTATGGCTACACCTTC. It codes for CASSHWTDKNYGYTF. Rearrangement joined TRBV3-1 (or the pseudogene TRBV3-2) to TRBJ1-2; the D gene is possibly TRBD1, with 6 bases matching. Via the germline V gene (reference sequence), CDR1 is LGHDT and CDR2 YNNKEL. The V end loses 3 bases and the J end loses 2 bases, and a stretch of 13 bases separates them. Measured from the cysteine to the phenylalanine, the CDR3 is 15 residues long. The kept DNA is CDR3 alone, 45 bases in frame from the first base.